The 26 T cell receptor beta chains below were found in one sample sequenced in a study of cytomegalovirus exposure and HLA in healthy donors. PCR employed 60 Vbeta and 13 Jbeta primers. The data were produced by immunoSEQ multiplex PCR, yet TCRdb's version contains in-frame clones alone and is incomplete. Of around 100,000 clones detected, approximately 70% appear once; the ten largest clones hold about 4.9%. The specimen sequenced was PBMCs. The receptors derive from a young woman in good health and CMV-seropositive.

The rearrangement links TRBV28 to TRBJ1-2; D remains ambiguous. The CDR3 loop spans 15 amino acids. Looked up from germline, CDR1 is MDHEN and CDR2 is SYDVKM. Deletions cut 7 bases from V and 6 bases from J, with 21 bases between. CDR3 region: CASTRRGGSSNGYTF. CDR3 nucleotide sequence: TGTGCCAGCACCCGTCGGGGAGGATCATCTAATGGCTACACCTTC.

This clone is a singleton in its sample. The CDR3: CSVQREWDNEQFF. The CDR3, as DNA: TGCAGCGTTCAGCGGGAGTGGGACAATGAGCAGTTCTTC. The chain links TRBV29-1 to TRBJ2-1; 8 nucleotides align to TRBD2. The ends lost 5 bases at V and 5 bases at J; junction bases unmatched: 5. The CDR3 runs to 13 residues. From germline, CDR1 is SQVTM and CDR2 ANQGSEA.

The chain recombines TRBV10-2 with TRBJ2-2; TRBD1 matches 8 bases. Germline V CDR1 and CDR2: WSHSY, SAAADI. CDR3 length equals 14 residues. V shed 8 bases, J shed 1 base, and the junction held 3 bases outside the gene matches. CDR3 region: CASSTGVNTGELFF. CDR3 DNA: TGCGCCAGCTCGACAGGGGTGAACACCGGGGAGCTGTTTTTT.

The chain employs TRBV5-1 and TRBJ2-3; maybe TRBD1 (6 bases). CDR1 SGHRS and CDR2 YFSETQ come from the germline V gene. With 0 bases removed from V and 9 bases from J, the gap between germline ends came to 8 bases. The CDR3 is 12 amino acids. The CDR3 nucleotides are TGCGCCAGCAGCTTGGCGGACAGAACGCAGTATTTT. The encoded protein is CASSLADRTQYF.

The chain links TRBV11-3 to TRBJ1-5; 7 bases line up with TRBD1. The CDR3 length is 11 residues. Germline V CDR1 and CDR2: SGHNT, YENEEA. V shed 5 bases, J shed 11 bases, and the junction held 3 bases outside the gene matches. The CDR3 region is CASSRQGAQHF. CDR3 nucleotide sequence: TGTGCCAGCAGCCGACAGGGAGCCCAGCATTTT. The whole variable domain, remainder taken from reference TRBV11-3 and TRBJ1-5, is EAGVVQSPRYKIIEKKQPVAFWCNPISGHNTLYWYLQNLGQGPELLIRYENEEAVDDSQLPKDRFSAERLKGVDSTLKIQPAELGDSAVYLCASSRQGAQHFGDGTRLSIL.

V and J are TRBV11-2 and TRBJ2-1; TRBD1 matches 7 bases. Germline CDR1 is SGHAT and CDR2 is FQNNGV. The ends lost 5 bases at V and 5 bases at J; junction bases unmatched: 6. This CDR3 has 14 amino acids. DNA of the CDR3: TGTGCCAGCAGCCCAGGGACAGCTCACAATGAGCAGTTCTTC. It yields the protein CASSPGTAHNEQFF.

The chain combines TRBV5-8 with TRBJ2-3, with D perhaps TRBD1 (5 bases). Trimming left V 5 bases short and J 1 base short, with 11 bases between. Germline V lookup: CDR1 SGHTS, CDR2 YDEGEE. This CDR3 spans 14 amino acids. The DNA of the CDR3 is TGTGCCAGCAGTTGGCGGACACGCACAGATACGCAGTATTTT. This encodes CASSWRTRTDTQYF.

The chain combines TRBV27 with TRBJ2-7, with TRBD2 matching over 7 bases. With 1 base clipped from V and 3 bases from J, the junction kept 3 bases outside the gene matches. The CDR3 has 14 residues. CDR1 MNHEY and CDR2 SMNVEV come from the germline V gene (reference sequence). The CDR3 reads CASSLLGGGYEQYF. The CDR3 region has the DNA TGTGCCAGCAGTTTATTGGGGGGGGGCTACGAGCAGTACTTC.

This clone was recorded at least ten times. This sequence joins TRBV27 and TRBJ2-7; D is possibly TRBD2 (5 bases). V shed 5 bases and J shed 2 bases, with 16 bases lying between them. From germline, CDR1 is MNHEY and CDR2 SMNVEV (reference sequence). The CDR3 has 15 residues. The CDR3 region is CASSPETFGTYEQYF. CDR3 bases: TGTGCCAGCAGTCCCGAAACCTTCGGGACCTACGAGCAGTACTTC.

V and J are TRBV7-2 and TRBJ1-3; possibly TRBD1 for D (5 bases). The germline V gene has CDR1 SGHTA and CDR2 FQGNSA. The CDR3 is 14 residues long. The V gene lost 5 bases and the J gene lost 0 bases, with 8 bases spanning the gap. Here the CDR3 DNA reads TGTGCCAGCAGCACAGGAGTCTCTGGAAACACCATATATTTT. Protein: CASSTGVSGNTIYF.

This chain connects TRBV6-5 to TRBJ1-3, with D possibly being TRBD1 (5 bases). The CDR3 loop spans 14 amino acids. Germline V gives CDR1 MNHEY, CDR2 SVGAGI. The V end was cut by 6 bases, the J end by 4 bases, with 13 bases between. The CDR3: CASRAPGGGNTIYF. The CDR3 DNA reads as TGTGCCAGCAGGGCCCCCGGGGGAGGAAACACCATATATTTT.

The V gene is TRBV4-3, the J gene TRBJ1-1; D unresolved. The V gene lost 0 bases and the J gene lost 1 base, with 6 bases spanning the gap. CDR1 and CDR2 (germline): LGHNA, YSLEER. The CDR3 length is 14 residues. The CDR3 region has the DNA TGCGCCAGCAGCCAAGAACAGACGAACACTGAAGCTTTCTTT. Translated: CASSQEQTNTEAFF.

V usage is TRBV21-1 and J usage is TRBJ1-4; TRBD1, the table's D call, lacks a check against the DNA. TRBV21-1 counts as a pseudogene. The CDR3 has 16 amino acids. CDR3 residues: CASSKAGSGPNEKLFF. CDR3 in DNA: TGTGCCAGCAGCAAAGCGGGCTCAGGGCCTAATGAAAAACTGTTTTTT.

This clone was seen more than once but under ten times. The chain is built from TRBV7-9 and TRBJ1-3, with TRBD1 identical over 8 bases. This CDR3 comprises 15 residues. Germline lookup yields CDR1 SEHNR and CDR2 FQNEAQ (reference sequence). With 4 bases clipped from V and 2 bases from J, the junction kept 4 bases outside the gene matches. The CDR3 spells CASSSTDRAGNTIYF. CDR3 bases: TGTGCCAGCAGCTCAACGGACAGGGCTGGAAACACCATATATTTT.

The chain uses TRBV19 and TRBJ1-5, with a tentative D call TRBD1 (5 bases). The germline CDR1 and CDR2 sequences are LNHDA and SQIVND (reference sequence). The CDR3 has 14 residues. V lost 3 bases, J lost 4 bases, and 10 bases lay in between. The CDR3 DNA follows: TGTGCCAGTAGTATTGGCAGGGTAAATCAGCCCCAGCATTTT. Translating it yields CASSIGRVNQPQHF.

The gene calls are TRBV5-3 and TRBJ2-3, with D unclear. TRBV5-3 falls under the ORF class, with uncertain function. The CDR3 has 14 amino acids. Trimming removed 1 base from V and 10 bases from J, with 16 bases in between. This CDR3 reads CARSLSRPGRAQYF. The CDR3 nucleotides read TGTGCCAGAAGCTTGTCGCGGCCCGGCCGGGCGCAGTATTTT.

V usage is TRBV28 and J usage is TRBJ2-1; D may be TRBD2 (5 bases). CDR1 is MDHEN, CDR2 SYDVKM, per germline. This CDR3 is 15 amino acids long. CDR3 region: CAVRSPTAGNNEQFF. The CDR3 coding sequence is TGTGCGGTTCGGTCCCCTACCGCCGGGAACAATGAGCAGTTCTTC.

The chain carries TRBV19 and TRBJ1-2; TRBD1 aligns across 8 bases. Germline CDR1 reads LNHDA; CDR2 reads SQIVND (reference sequence). This CDR3 comprises 14 residues. Trimming at V came to 8 bases and at J to 4 bases, leaving 9 bases not matched to a gene. CDR3: CASGPPTGGYGYTF. CDR3 nucleotides: TGTGCCAGTGGACCCCCCACAGGGGGCTATGGCTACACCTTC.

This clone came up once. This chain uses TRBV9 with TRBJ2-7, with TRBD2 identical over 8 bases. Per germline, CDR1 SGDLS and CDR2 YYNGEE. The CDR3 has 16 residues. V lost 5 bases and J lost 4; bases outside the gene matches: 14. The CDR3 coding sequence is TGTGCCAGCAGACCACACCTTCGGTCTAGCGGGTACGAGCAGTACTTC. It is translated as CASRPHLRSSGYEQYF.

The chain couples TRBV28 to TRBJ1-2; weak D call: TRBD1 (5 bases). The CDR3 runs 13 residues. Trimming shortened V by 7 bases and J by 4 bases, and 13 bases separated the two germline ends. Germline-derived CDR1 and CDR2 are MDHEN and SYDVKM. The CDR3 DNA sequence: TGTGCCAGCACCTCCGGGGGGGTCTATGGCTACACCTTC. This translates into CASTSGGVYGYTF.

The V call is TRBV11-1, the J call TRBJ2-2, with 10 nucleotides matching TRBD2. V lost 2 bases and J lost 6; bases outside the gene matches: 6. Germline V gives CDR1 SGHAT, CDR2 FQDESV (reference sequence). This CDR3 has 16 residues. CDR3 sequence: CASSLRLAGVPGELFF. The CDR3 DNA reads as TGTGCCAGCAGCTTACGGCTAGCGGGAGTACCCGGGGAGCTGTTTTTT.

On this clone: Other DNA sequences from this sample encode an identical CDR3 as well. This chain uses TRBV7-9 with TRBJ2-2; TRBD2 aligns across 10 bases. The CDR3 loop spans 17 amino acids. V shed 1 base and J 1 base; nucleotides not matched to a gene: 3. Germline assignment: CDR1 SEHNR and CDR2 FQNEAQ (reference sequence). CDR3 sequence (DNA): TGTGCCAGCAGCTTAGGACGGACTAGCGGGAACACCGGGGAGCTGTTTTTT. Translating it yields CASSLGRTSGNTGELFF. Combining the CDR3 with reference TRBV7-9 and TRBJ2-2 gives the whole variable domain DTGVSQNPRHKITKRGQNVTFRCDPISEHNRLYWYRQTLGQGPEFLTYFQNEAQLEKSRLLSDRFSAERPKGSFSTLEIQRTEQGDSAMYLCASSLGRTSGNTGELFFGEGSRLTVL.

J is TRBJ2-1 and V is TRBV19; the match to TRBD2 covers 13 bases. The V and J ends lost 4 bases and 5 bases, in that order; junction bases with no gene match: 14. Germline assignment: CDR1 LNHDA and CDR2 SQIVND (reference sequence). This CDR3 region has 19 residues. DNA of the CDR3: TGTGCCAGTAGTAGGGACGTCGGACTAGCGGGAGTCGGCAACAATGAGCAGTTCTTC. This translates into CASSRDVGLAGVGNNEQFF.

V and J are TRBV27 and TRBJ1-2, with no clear D. This CDR3 is 14 amino acids long. CDR1 MNHEY and CDR2 SMNVEV come from the germline V gene (reference sequence). The ends were cut back, 0 bases at V and 5 bases at J, with 10 bases in the middle. The chain's CDR3 is CASSLSGSSYGYTF. CDR3 in DNA: TGTGCCAGCAGTTTATCGGGCAGCTCTTATGGCTACACCTTC.

The chain has TRBV27 and TRBJ2-1; a possible D gene is TRBD1 (6 bases). The CDR3 totals 14 residues. CDR1 is MNHEY and CDR2 is SMNVEV in the germline V gene (reference sequence). V was shortened by 4 bases and J by 4 bases, with 11 bases between the two germline ends. The CDR3 reads CASSWGRGYNEQFF. DNA of the CDR3: TGTGCCAGCAGTTGGGGCAGGGGTTACAATGAGCAGTTCTTC.

This clone was observed a few times. V usage is TRBV4-3 and J usage is TRBJ2-2; possibly TRBD2 for D (6 bases). The V gene lost 0 bases and the J gene lost 4 bases, with 9 bases spanning the gap. Germline V CDR1 and CDR2: LGHNA, YSLEER. The CDR3 totals 15 residues. This CDR3 reads CASSQEVGGTGELFF. CDR3 nucleotide sequence: TGCGCCAGCAGCCAAGAGGTGGGGGGCACCGGGGAGCTGTTTTTT.